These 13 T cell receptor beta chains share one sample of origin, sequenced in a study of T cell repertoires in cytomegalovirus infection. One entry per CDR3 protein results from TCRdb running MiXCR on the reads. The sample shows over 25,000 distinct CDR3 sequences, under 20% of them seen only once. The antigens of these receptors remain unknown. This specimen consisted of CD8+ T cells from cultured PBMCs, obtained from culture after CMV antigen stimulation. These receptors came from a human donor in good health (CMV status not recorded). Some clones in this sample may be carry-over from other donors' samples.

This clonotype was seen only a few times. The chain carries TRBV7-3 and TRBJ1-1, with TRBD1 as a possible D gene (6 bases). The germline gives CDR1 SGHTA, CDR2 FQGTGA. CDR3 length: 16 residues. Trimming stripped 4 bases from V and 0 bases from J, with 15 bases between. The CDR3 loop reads CASSSTSGALNTEAFF. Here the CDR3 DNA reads TGTGCCAGCAGCTCAACTTCAGGGGCATTGAACACTGAAGCTTTCTTT.

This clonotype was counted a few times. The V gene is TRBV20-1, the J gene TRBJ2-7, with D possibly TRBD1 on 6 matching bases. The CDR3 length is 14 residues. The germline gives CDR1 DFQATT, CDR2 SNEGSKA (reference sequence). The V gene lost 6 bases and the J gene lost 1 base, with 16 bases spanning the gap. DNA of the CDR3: TGCAGTGCCCTCCCGGACAGAGGATCCTACGAGCAGTACTTC. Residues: CSALPDRGSYEQYF.

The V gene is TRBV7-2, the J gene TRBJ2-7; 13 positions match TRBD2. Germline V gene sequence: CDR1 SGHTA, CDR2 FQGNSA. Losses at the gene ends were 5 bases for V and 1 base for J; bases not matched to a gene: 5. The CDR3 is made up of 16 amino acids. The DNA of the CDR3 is TGTGCCAGCAGCCTCACGGGACTAGCGGGGTCCTACGAGCAGTACTTC. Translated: CASSLTGLAGSYEQYF.

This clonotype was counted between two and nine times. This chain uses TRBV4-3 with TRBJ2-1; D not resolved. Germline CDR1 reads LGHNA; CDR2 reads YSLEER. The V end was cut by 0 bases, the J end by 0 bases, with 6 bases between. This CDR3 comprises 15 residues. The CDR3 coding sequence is TGCGCCAGCAGCCAAGAGGCAAGCTCCTACAATGAGCAGTTCTTC. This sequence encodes CASSQEASSYNEQFF.

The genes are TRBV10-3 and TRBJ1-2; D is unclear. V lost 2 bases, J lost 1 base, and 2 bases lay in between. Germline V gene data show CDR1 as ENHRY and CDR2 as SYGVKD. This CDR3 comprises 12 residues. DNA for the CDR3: TGTGCCATCAGTGAGGGTAACTATGGCTACACCTTC. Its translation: CAISEGNYGYTF.

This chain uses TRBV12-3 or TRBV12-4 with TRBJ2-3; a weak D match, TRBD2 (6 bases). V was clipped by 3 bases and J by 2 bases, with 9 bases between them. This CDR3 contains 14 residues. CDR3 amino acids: CASSLGGATDTQYF. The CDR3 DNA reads TGTGCCAGCAGTTTGGGCGGGGCCACAGATACGCAGTATTTT.

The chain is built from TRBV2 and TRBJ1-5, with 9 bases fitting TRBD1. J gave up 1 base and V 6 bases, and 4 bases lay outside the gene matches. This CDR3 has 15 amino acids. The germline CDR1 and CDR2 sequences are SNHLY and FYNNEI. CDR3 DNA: TGTGCCAGCAGACGGGGACAGGGCAGCAATCAGCCCCAGCATTTT. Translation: CASRRGQGSNQPQHF.

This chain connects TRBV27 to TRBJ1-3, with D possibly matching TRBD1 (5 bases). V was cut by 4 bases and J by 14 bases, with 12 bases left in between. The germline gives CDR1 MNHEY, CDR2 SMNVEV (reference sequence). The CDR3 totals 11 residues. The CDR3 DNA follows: TGTGCCAGCAGTTCCGGGACTGGGTTATATTTT. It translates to CASSSGTGLYF.

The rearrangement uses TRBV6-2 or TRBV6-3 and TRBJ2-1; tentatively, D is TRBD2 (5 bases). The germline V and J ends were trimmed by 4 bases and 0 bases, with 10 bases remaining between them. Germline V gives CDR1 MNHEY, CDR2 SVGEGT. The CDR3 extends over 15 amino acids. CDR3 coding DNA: TGTGCCAGCAGTTTGAGAGGGAGCTCCTACAATGAGCAGTTCTTC. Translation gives CASSLRGSSYNEQFF.

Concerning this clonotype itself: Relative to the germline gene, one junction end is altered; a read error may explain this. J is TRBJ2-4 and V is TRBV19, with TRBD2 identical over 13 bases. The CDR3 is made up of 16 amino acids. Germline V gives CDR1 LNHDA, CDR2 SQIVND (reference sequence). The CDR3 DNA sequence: TGTGCCAGTAGTGCCCAACTAGCGGGGGGGAAAAACAGTCAGTACTTC. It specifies CASSAQLAGGKNSQYF.

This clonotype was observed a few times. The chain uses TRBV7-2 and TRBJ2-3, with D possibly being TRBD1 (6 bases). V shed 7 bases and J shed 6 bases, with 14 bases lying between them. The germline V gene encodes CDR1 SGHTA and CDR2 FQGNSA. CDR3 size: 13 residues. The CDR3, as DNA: TGTGCCAGCAACAAAAACAGGGCGGATACGCAGTATTTT. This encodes CASNKNRADTQYF.

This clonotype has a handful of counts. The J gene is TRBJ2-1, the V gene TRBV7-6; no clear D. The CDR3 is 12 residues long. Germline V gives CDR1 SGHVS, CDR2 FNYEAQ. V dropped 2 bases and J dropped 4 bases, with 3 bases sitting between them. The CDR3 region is CASSLSYNEQFF. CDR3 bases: TGTGCCAGCAGCTTATCTTACAATGAGCAGTTCTTC.

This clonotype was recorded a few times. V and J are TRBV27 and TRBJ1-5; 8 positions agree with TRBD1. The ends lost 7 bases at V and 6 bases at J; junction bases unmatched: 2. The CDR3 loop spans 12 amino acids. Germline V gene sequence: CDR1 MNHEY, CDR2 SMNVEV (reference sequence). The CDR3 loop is CASKTGAQPQHF. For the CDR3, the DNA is TGTGCCAGCAAGACAGGGGCTCAGCCCCAGCATTTT.